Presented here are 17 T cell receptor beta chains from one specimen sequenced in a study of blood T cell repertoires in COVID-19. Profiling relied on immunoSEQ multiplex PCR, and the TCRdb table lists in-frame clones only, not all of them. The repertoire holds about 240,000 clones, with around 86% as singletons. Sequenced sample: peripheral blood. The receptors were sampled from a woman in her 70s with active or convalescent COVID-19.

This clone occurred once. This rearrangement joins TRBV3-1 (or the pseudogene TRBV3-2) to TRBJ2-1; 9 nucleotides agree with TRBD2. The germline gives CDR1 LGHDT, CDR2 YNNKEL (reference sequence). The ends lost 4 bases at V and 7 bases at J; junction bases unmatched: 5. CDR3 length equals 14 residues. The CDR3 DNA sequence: TGTGCCAGCAGCCCTAGCGGGGCCACTAATGAGCAGTTCTTC. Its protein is CASSPSGATNEQFF.

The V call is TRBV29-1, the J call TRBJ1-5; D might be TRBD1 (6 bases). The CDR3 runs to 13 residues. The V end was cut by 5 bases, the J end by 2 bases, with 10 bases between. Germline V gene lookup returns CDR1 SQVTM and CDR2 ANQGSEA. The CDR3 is CSVSQGGNQPQHF. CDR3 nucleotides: TGCAGCGTTTCACAGGGAGGCAATCAGCCCCAGCATTTT.

CDR3 DNA sequence: TGTGCCAGCAGCCCTCAGCGTCAGAATGGCTACACCTTC. This encodes CASSPQRQNGYTF. The chain employs TRBV11-2 and TRBJ1-2; D call uncertain. The germline CDR1 and CDR2 sequences are SGHAT and FQNNGV. The CDR3 sequence is 13 residues long. The V gene lost 5 bases and the J gene lost 6 bases, with 13 bases spanning the gap.

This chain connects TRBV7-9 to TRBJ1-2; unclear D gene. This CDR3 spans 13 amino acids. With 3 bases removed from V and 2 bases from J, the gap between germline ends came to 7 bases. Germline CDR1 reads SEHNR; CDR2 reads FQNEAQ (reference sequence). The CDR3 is CASSLRLNYGYTF. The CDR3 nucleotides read TGTGCCAGCAGCTTGAGACTAAACTATGGCTACACCTTC. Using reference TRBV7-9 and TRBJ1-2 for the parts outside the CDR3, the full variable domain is DTGVSQNPRHKITKRGQNVTFRCDPISEHNRLYWYRQTLGQGPEFLTYFQNEAQLEKSRLLSDRFSAERPKGSFSTLEIQRTEQGDSAMYLCASSLRLNYGYTFGSGTRLTVV.

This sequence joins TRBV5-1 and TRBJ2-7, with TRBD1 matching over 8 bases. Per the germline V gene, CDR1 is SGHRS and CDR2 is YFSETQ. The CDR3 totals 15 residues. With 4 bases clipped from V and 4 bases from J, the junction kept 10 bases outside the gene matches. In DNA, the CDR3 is TGCGCCAGCAGCCCTGGACAGGGTGGCGCGTACGAGCAGTACTTC. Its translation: CASSPGQGGAYEQYF. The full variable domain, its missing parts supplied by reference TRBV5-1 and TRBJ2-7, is KAGVTQTPRYLIKTRGQQVTLSCSPISGHRSVSWYQQTPGQGLQFLFEYFSETQRNKGNFPGRFSGRQFSNSRSEMNVSTLELGDSALYLCASSPGQGGAYEQYFGPGTRLTVT.

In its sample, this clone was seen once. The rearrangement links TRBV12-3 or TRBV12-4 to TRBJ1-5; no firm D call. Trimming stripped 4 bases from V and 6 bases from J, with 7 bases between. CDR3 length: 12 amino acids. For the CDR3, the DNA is TGTGCCAGCAGTTCCTCCAGTCAGCCCCAGCATTTT. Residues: CASSSSSQPQHF.

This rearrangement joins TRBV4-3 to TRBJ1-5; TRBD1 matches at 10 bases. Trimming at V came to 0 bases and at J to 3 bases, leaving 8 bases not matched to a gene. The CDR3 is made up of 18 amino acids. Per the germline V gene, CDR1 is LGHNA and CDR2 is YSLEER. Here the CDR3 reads CASSQEIVGTGDNQPQHF. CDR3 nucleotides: TGCGCCAGCAGCCAAGAGATTGTAGGGACAGGGGACAATCAGCCCCAGCATTTT.

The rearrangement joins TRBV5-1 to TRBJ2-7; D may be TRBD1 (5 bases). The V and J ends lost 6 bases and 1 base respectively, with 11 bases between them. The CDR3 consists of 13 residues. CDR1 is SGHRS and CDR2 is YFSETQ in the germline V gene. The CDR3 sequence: CASTGSQSYEQYF. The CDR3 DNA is TGCGCCAGCACAGGGTCTCAATCCTACGAGCAGTACTTC.

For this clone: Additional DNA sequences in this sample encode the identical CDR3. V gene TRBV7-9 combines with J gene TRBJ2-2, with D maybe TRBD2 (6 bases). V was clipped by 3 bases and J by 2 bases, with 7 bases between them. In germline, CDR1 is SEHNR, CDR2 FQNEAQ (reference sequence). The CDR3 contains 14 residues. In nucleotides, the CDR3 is TGTGCCAGCAGCTTGGGGGGAAACACCGGGGAGCTGTTTTTT. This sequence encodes CASSLGGNTGELFF. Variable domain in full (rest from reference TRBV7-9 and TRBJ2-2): DTGVSQNPRHKITKRGQNVTFRCDPISEHNRLYWYRQTLGQGPEFLTYFQNEAQLEKSRLLSDRFSAERPKGSFSTLEIQRTEQGDSAMYLCASSLGGNTGELFFGEGSRLTVL.

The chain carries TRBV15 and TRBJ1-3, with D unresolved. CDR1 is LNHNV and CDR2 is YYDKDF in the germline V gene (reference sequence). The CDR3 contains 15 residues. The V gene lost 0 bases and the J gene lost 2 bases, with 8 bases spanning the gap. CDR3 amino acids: CATSRDEVTGNTIYF. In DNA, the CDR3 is TGTGCCACCAGCAGAGACGAGGTAACTGGAAACACCATATATTTT. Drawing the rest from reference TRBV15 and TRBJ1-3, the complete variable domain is DAMVIQNPRYQVTQFGKPVTLSCSQTLNHNVMYWYQQKSSQAPKLLFHYYDKDFNNEADTPDNFQSRRPNTSFCFLDIRSPGLGDTAMYLCATSRDEVTGNTIYFGEGSWLTVV.

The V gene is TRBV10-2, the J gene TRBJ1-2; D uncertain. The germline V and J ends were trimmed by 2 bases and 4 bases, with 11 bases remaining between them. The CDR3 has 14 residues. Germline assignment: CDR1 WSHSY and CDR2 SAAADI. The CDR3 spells CASSEAQEPYGYTF. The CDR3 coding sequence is TGCGCCAGCAGTGAGGCCCAGGAACCCTATGGCTACACCTTC.

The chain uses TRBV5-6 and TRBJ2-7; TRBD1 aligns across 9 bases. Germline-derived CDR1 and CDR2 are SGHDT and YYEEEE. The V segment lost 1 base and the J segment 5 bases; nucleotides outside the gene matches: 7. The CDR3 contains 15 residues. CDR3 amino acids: CASSLPGQGNHEQYF. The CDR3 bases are TGTGCCAGCAGCTTGCCGGGACAGGGTAACCACGAGCAGTACTTC. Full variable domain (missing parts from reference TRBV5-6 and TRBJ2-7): DAGVTQSPTHLIKTRGQQVTLRCSPKSGHDTVSWYQQALGQGPQFIFQYYEEEERQRGNFPDRFSGHQFPNYSSELNVNALLLGDSALYLCASSLPGQGNHEQYFGPGTRLTVT.

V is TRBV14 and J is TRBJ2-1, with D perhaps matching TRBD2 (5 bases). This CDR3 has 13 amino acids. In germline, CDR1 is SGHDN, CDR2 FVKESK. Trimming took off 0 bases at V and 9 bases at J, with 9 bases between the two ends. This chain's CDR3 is CASSQEAAGEQFF. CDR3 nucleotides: TGTGCCAGCAGCCAAGAGGCGGCGGGTGAGCAGTTCTTC.

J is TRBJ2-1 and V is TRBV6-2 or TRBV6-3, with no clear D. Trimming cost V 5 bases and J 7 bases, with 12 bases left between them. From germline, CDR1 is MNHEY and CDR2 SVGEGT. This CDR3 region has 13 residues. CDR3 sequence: CASSTTVGNEQFF. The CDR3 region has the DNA TGTGCCAGCAGTACTACCGTAGGAAATGAGCAGTTCTTC.

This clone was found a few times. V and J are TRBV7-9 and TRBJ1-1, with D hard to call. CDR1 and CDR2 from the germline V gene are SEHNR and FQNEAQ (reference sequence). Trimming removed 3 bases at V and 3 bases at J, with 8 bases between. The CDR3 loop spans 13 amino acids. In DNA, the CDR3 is TGTGCCAGCAGCTTCTATGAGGACACTGAAGCTTTCTTT. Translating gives CASSFYEDTEAFF.

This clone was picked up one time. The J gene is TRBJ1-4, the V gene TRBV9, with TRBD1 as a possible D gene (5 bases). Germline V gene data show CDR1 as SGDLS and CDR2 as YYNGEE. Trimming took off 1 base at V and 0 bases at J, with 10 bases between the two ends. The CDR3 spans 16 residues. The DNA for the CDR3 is TGTGCCAGCAGCGTATCGGACACAGCAACTAATGAAAAACTGTTTTTT. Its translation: CASSVSDTATNEKLFF.

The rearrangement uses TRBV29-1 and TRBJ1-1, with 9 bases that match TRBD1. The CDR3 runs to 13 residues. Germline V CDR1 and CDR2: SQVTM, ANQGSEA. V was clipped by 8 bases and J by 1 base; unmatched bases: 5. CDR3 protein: CSSTGGKNTEAFF. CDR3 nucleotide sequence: TGCAGCAGTACAGGGGGCAAGAACACTGAAGCTTTCTTT.